A selection of T cell receptor beta chains follows, all from one sample in a study of shared clonotypes between healthy human individuals. Libraries were prepared by immunoSEQ multiplex PCR; TCRdb keeps only in-frame clonotypes and omits some of them. The table records some 2.1 million clones, about 95% of them present only once. The sample taken for sequencing was naive CD8+ T cells sorted from blood. Every receptor here comes from a man aged 18-30 years in good health. CDR3s include the opening cysteine and the closing phenylalanine or tryptophan. Each record gives: J gene, clone size, V gene, CDR3 protein. Expanded clones get a size class; other rows say once, few or many, or leave the size out.

TRBJ1-6 | - | TRBV27 | CASTTTGGDSPLHF
TRBJ2-7 | once | TRBV7-9 | CASSLGGPAYEQYF
TRBJ2-7 | - | TRBV13 | CASSLGQASYEQYF
TRBJ2-3 | once | TRBV2 | CASSARGEGTDTQYF
TRBJ1-4 | - | TRBV5-1 | CASSLARAGEATNEKLFF
TRBJ2-2 | once | TRBV5-6 | CASSLLGRELFF
TRBJ2-7 | - | TRBV28 | CASSLQGSNEQYF
TRBJ2-7 | - | TRBV14 | CASSWDTYEQYF
TRBJ2-7 | - | TRBV27 | CASRGGDVHEQYF
TRBJ1-2 | - | TRBV7-2 | CASSAQQANYGYTF
TRBJ2-1 | - | TRBV10-1 | CASRGRNNEQFF
TRBJ2-1 | - | TRBV9 | CASSISGGDYNEQFF
TRBJ1-2 | once | TRBV7-9 | CASSPGHPYGYTF
TRBJ2-7 | - | TRBV4-1 | CASSRDGRGGGEQYF
TRBJ1-1 | once | TRBV5-4 | CASSGLGGRNTEAFF
TRBJ2-1 | - | TRBV29-1 | CSVAGQGAYNEQFF
TRBJ1-2 | - | TRBV6-5 | CASSYTEGHYGYTF
TRBJ2-1 | - | TRBV6-5 | CASSFGSEQFF
TRBJ2-1 | - | TRBV27 | CASSAQRGVSYNEQFF
TRBJ2-7 | - | TRBV6-1 | CATAGPGSYEQYF
TRBJ2-7 | - | TRBV10-2 | CASSESPGEQYF
TRBJ1-2 | - | TRBV2 | CASSAREGSTYGYTF
TRBJ1-5 | - | TRBV4-1 | CASSPTGTFSNQPQHF
TRBJ2-7 | - | TRBV27 | CASSLSRTGGSEQYF
TRBJ2-7 | - | TRBV28 | CASSLDRIYEQYF
TRBJ1-5 | - | TRBV6-5 | CASSSLYSNQPQHF
TRBJ2-7 | - | TRBV9 | CASSDGTSGTIYEQYF
TRBJ1-6 | - | TRBV27 | CASSLPGNGHNSPLHF
TRBJ2-7 | - | TRBV19 | CASSSRLSRGEYEQYF
TRBJ2-3 | - | TRBV6-5 | CASSYGAGDTDTQYF
TRBJ2-1 | - | TRBV5-1 | CASSFSSGSSYNEQFF
TRBJ2-7 | - | TRBV13 | CASSLGEDYEQYF
TRBJ2-2 | - | TRBV14 | CASSQDRASENTGELLF
TRBJ1-1 | - | TRBV11-2 | CASSLVGGGWNTEAFF
TRBJ2-1 | - | TRBV9 | CASSRGLAGVNEQFF
TRBJ2-7 | - | TRBV6-5 | CASSYSPGEYEQYF
TRBJ2-5 | - | TRBV5-4 | CASSLAEYTQETQYF
TRBJ2-6 | - | TRBV9 | CASSVGQLSTGANVLTF
TRBJ1-1 | - | TRBV6-4 | CASSDSGGIDTEAFF
TRBJ2-7 | - | TRBV4-3 | CASSQTRDTAAYEQYF
TRBJ2-1 | - | TRBV30 | CAWSVEGGLYNEQFF
TRBJ2-3 | - | TRBV7-2 | CASSLEASLPTDTQYF
TRBJ2-7 | - | TRBV5-4 | CASSLGDMSQEQYF